Here is one T cell receptor (beta chain) with its context. What it binds is not known. The source of the sample is a study of response to subunit inactivated influenza vaccine. The study's findings and limits: The authors suggested that few new T cells are recruited per seasonal influenza vaccination.

TCRdb passed the RT-PCR reads through MiXCR, listing each CDR3 protein once. This sample yields over 800,000 distinct CDR3 sequences, of which 21% are seen a single time; 9.5% to 13% belongs to the top ten. CDR1 and CDR2 from the germline V gene are KGHDR and SFDVKD. The V gene lost 2 bases and the J gene lost 2 bases, with 14 bases spanning the gap. The CDR3 totals 16 residues. The rearrangement joins TRBV24-1 to TRBJ2-5; unclear D gene. This receptor was taken from a man aged 50 to 60 who received an inactivated influenza vaccine. The starting material was PBMCs from blood, obtained about 5 days after vaccination. The CDR3 protein is CATSDSLGDEQETQYF. DNA of the CDR3: TGTGCCACCAGTGATTCCCTAGGAGACGAACAAGAGACCCAGTACTTC.